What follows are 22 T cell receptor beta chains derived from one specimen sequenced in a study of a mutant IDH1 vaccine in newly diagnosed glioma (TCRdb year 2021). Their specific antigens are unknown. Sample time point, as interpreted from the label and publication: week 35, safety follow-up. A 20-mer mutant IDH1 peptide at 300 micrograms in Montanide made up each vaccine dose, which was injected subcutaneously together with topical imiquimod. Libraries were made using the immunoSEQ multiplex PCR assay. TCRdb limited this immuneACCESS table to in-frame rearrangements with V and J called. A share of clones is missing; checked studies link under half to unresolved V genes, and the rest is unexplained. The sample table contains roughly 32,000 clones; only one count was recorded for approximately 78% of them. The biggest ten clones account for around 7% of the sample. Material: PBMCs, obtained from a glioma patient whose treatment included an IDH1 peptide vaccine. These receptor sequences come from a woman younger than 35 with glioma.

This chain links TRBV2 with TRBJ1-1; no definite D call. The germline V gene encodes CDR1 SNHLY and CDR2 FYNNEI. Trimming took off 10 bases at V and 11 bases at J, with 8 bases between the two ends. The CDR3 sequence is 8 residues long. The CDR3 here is CATRPAFF. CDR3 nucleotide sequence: TGTGCCACTCGCCCGGCTTTCTTT.

The CDR3 region has the DNA TGTGCTAGTGGTTTGGGCTCGGGACAGGGCCTCCACTTT. It encodes CASGLGSGQGLHF. The V call is TRBV12-5, the J call TRBJ1-6; TRBD1 agrees at 9 bases. The germline CDR1 and CDR2 sequences are LGHNT and FRNRAP. This CDR3 contains 13 residues. The junction had 4 bases not matched to a gene; V was cut back by 1 base and J by 15 bases.

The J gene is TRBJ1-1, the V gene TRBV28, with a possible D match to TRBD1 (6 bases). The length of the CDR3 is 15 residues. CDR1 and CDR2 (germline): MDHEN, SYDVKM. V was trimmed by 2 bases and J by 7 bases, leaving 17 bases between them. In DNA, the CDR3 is TGTGCCAGCAGTTTACGAGCGGGGGGCGCAAATGAAGCTTTCTTT. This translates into CASSLRAGGANEAFF.

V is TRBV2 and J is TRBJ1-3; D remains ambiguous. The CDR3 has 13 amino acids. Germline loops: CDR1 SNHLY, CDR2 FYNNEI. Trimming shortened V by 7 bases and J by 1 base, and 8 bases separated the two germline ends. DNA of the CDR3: TGTGCCAGCAAGGATACGTCTGGAAACACCATATATTTT. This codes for CASKDTSGNTIYF.

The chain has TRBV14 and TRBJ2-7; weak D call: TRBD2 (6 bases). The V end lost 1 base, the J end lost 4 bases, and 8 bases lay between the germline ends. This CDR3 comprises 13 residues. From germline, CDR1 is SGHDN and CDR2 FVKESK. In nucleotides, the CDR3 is TGTGCCAGCAGCCAAGTTGGGGGGTACGAGCAGTACTTC. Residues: CASSQVGGYEQYF.

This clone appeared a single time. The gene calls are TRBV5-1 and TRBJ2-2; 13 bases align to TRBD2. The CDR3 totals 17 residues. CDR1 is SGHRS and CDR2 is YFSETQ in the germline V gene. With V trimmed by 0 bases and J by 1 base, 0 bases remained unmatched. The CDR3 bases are TGCGCCAGCAGCTTGGGGACTAGCGGGAGGAACACCGGGGAGCTGTTTTTT. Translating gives CASSLGTSGRNTGELFF.

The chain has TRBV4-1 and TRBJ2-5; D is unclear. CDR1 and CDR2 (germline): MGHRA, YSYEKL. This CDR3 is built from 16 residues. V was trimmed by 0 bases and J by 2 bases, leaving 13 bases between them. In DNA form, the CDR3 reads TGCGCCAGCAGCCAAGATCCCCAGCGTAGACAAGAGACCCAGTACTTC. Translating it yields CASSQDPQRRQETQYF.

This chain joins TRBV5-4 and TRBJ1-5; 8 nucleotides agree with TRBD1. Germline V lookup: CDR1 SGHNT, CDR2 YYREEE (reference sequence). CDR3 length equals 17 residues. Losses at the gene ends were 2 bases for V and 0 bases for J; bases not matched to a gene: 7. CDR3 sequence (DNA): TGTGCCAGCAGCTTTGGGACAGGTCTCGATAGCAATCAGCCCCAGCATTTT. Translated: CASSFGTGLDSNQPQHF.

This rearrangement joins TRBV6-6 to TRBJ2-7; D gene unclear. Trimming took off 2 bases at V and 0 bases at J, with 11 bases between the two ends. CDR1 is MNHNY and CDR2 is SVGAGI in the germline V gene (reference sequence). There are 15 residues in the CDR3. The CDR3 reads CASSYRAPDSYEQYF. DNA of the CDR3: TGTGCCAGCAGTTACCGGGCTCCCGACTCCTACGAGCAGTACTTC.

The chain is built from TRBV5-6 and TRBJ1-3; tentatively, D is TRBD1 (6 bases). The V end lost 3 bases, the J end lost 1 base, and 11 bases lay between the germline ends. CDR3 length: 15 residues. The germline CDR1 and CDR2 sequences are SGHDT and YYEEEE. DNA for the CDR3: TGTGCCAGCAGCTCCTACAGGGTATCTGGAAACACCATATATTTT. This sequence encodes CASSSYRVSGNTIYF.

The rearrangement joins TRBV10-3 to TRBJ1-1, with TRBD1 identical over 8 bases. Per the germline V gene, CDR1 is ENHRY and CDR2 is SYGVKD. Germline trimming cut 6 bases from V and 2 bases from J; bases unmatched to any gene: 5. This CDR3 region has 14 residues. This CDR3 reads CAIRTGVGNTEAFF. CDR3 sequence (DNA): TGTGCCATCAGGACAGGGGTGGGAAACACTGAAGCTTTCTTT.

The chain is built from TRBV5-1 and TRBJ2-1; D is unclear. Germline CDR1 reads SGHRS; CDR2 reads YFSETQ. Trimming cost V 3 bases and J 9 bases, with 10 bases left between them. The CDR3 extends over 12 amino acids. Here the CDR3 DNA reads TGCGCCAGCAGCTCCTACTCATTTGAGCAGTTCTTC. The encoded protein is CASSSYSFEQFF.

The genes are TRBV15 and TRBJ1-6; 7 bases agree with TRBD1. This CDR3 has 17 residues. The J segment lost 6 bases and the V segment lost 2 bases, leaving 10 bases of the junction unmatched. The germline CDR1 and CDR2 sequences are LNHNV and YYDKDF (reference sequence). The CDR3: CATSRNRQGKANSPLHF. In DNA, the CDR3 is TGTGCCACCAGCAGAAACCGACAGGGAAAGGCTAATTCACCCCTCCACTTT. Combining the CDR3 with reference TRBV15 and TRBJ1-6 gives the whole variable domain DAMVIQNPRYQVTQFGKPVTLSCSQTLNHNVMYWYQQKSSQAPKLLFHYYDKDFNNEADTPDNFQSRRPNTSFCFLDIRSPGLGDTAMYLCATSRNRQGKANSPLHFGNGTRLTVT.

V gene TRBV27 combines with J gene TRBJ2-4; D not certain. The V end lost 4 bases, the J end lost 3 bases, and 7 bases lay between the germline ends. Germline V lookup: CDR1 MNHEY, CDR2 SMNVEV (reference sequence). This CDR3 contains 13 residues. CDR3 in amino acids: CASSSGYKNIQYF. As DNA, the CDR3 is TGTGCCAGCAGTTCAGGTTACAAAAACATTCAGTACTTC.

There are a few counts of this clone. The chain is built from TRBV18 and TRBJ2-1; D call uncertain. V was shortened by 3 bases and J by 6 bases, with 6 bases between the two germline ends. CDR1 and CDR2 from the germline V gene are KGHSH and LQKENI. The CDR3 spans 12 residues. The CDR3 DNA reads TGTGCCAGCTCACCCGGCGGCAATGAGCAGTTCTTC. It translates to CASSPGGNEQFF.

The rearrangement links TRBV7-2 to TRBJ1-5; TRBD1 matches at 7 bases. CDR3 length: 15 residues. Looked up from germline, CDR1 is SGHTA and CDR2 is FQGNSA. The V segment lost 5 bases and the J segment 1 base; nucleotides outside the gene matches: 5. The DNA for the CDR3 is TGTGCCAGCAGCCCCCGACAGGGAAGCAATCAGCCCCAGCATTTT. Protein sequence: CASSPRQGSNQPQHF.

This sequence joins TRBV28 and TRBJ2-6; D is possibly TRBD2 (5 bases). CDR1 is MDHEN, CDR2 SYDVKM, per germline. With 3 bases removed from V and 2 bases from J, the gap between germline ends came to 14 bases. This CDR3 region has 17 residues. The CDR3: CASSLRVGKTGANVLTF. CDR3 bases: TGTGCCAGCAGTTTGAGGGTCGGGAAGACTGGGGCCAACGTCCTGACTTTC.

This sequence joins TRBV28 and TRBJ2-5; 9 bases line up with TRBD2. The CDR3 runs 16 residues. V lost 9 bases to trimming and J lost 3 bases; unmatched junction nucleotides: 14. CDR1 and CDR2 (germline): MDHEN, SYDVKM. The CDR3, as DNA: TGTGCCAGTCGAGCCATTCTAGCGGGAAAGAAAGAGACCCAGTACTTC. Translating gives CASRAILAGKKETQYF.

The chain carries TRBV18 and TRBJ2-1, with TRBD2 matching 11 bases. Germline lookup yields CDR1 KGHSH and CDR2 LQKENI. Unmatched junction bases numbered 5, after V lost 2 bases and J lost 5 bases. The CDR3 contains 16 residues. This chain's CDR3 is CASSPGVTSGNNEQFF. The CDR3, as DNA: TGTGCCAGCTCACCAGGTGTGACTAGCGGGAACAATGAGCAGTTCTTC.

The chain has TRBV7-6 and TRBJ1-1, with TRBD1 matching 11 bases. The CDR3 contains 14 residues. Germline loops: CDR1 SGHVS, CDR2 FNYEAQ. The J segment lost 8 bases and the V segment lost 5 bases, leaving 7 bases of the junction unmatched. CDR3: CASSAWTGGSEAFF. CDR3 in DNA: TGTGCCAGCAGCGCGTGGACAGGGGGCTCCGAAGCTTTCTTT.

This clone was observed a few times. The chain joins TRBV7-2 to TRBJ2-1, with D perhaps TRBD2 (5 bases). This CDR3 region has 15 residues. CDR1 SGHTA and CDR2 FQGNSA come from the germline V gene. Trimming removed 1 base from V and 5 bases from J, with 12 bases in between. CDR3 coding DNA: TGTGCCAGCAGCTTAGGAGGACTCCCTAACAATGAGCAGTTCTTC. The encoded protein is CASSLGGLPNNEQFF. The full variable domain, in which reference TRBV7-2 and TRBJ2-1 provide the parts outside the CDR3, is GAGVSQSPSNKVTEKGKDVELRCDPISGHTALYWYRQSLGQGLEFLIYFQGNSAPDKSGLPSDRFSAERTGGSVSTLTIQRTQQEDSAVYLCASSLGGLPNNEQFFGPGTRLTVL.

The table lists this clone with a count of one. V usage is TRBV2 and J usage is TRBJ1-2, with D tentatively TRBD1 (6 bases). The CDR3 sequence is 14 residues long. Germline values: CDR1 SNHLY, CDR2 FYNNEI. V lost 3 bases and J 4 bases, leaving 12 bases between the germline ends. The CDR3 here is CASSDSGDGYGYTF. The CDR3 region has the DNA TGTGCCAGCAGTGATTCAGGGGACGGCTATGGCTACACCTTC. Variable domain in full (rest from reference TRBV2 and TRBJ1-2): EPEVTQTPSHQVTQMGQEVILRCVPISNHLYFYWYRQILGQKVEFLVSFYNNEISEKSEIFDDQFSVERPDGSNFTLKIRSTKLEDSAMYFCASSDSGDGYGYTFGSGTRLTVV.